These 29 T cell receptor beta chains originate from one sample sequenced in a study of blood T cell dynamics during melanoma immunotherapy. Time point specified: pre-treatment baseline. Here immunoSEQ multiplex PCR was the method, and the copy in TCRdb shows in-frame clones only, minus some. The sample comprises tens of thousands of clones, around 85% of which are singletons, and 3.5% to 6% rests with the top ten. The material was blood, obtained from a patient treated with checkpoint blockade. The origin of the receptors is a human donor with melanoma.

The chain recombines TRBV25-1 with TRBJ2-1, with D unresolved. Deletions cut 4 bases from V and 7 bases from J, with 2 bases between. Germline loops: CDR1 MGHDK, CDR2 SYGVNS. The CDR3 sequence is 10 residues long. CDR3: CASSGNEQFF. Written as DNA, the CDR3 is TGTGCCAGCAGTGGGAATGAGCAGTTCTTC. The full variable domain, its missing parts supplied by reference TRBV25-1 and TRBJ2-1, is EADIYQTPRYLVIGTGKKITLECSQTMGHDKMYWYQQDPGMELHLIHYSYGVNSTEKGDLSSESTVSRIRTEHFPLTLESARPSHTSQYLCASSGNEQFFGPGTRLTVL.

This chain joins TRBV5-1 and TRBJ2-5; 7 nucleotides line up with TRBD2. Germline lookup yields CDR1 SGHRS and CDR2 YFSETQ. This CDR3 is built from 15 residues. J was trimmed by 5 bases and V by 1 base; bases with no gene match: 8. The CDR3 DNA follows: TGCGCCAGCAGCTTGCGGCTAGCGGCCCCGGAGACCCAGTACTTC. The encoded protein is CASSLRLAAPETQYF.

This clone was observed a handful of times. The chain is built from TRBV4-1 and TRBJ2-7; 11 bases fit TRBD1. This CDR3 comprises 15 residues. Germline lookup yields CDR1 MGHRA and CDR2 YSYEKL. The J segment lost 3 bases and the V segment lost 3 bases, leaving 4 bases of the junction unmatched. The CDR3 DNA follows: TGCGCCAGCAGCCACCCCGGGACAGGGGGCTACGAGCAGTACTTC. As protein: CASSHPGTGGYEQYF.

The J gene is TRBJ2-7, the V gene TRBV7-2; no definite D call. Trimming left V 0 bases short and J 6 bases short, with 3 bases between. The CDR3 covers 11 residues. CDR1 and CDR2 (germline): SGHTA, FQGNSA. CDR3 sequence reads: CASSLAGEQYF. CDR3 bases: TGTGCCAGCAGCTTAGCGGGCGAGCAGTACTTC.

The chain combines TRBV6-1 with TRBJ1-1; D is uncertain. Germline assignment: CDR1 MNHNS and CDR2 SASEGT. CDR3 size: 13 residues. Trimming pared 1 base from V and 9 bases from J, leaving 12 bases between. CDR3 DNA: TGTGCCAGCAGTGAAGGACGGAGGTCTAAAGCTTTCTTT. Amino acids: CASSEGRRSKAFF.

The chain carries TRBV2 and TRBJ2-1; D remains unclear. There are 11 residues in the CDR3. Germline CDR1 and CDR2: SNHLY and FYNNEI. The V gene lost 6 bases and the J gene lost 9 bases, with 9 bases spanning the gap. The CDR3 loop reads CASRTTIEQFF. CDR3 bases: TGTGCCAGCAGGACGACCATTGAGCAGTTCTTC. The full variable domain, rest sourced from reference TRBV2 and TRBJ2-1, is EPEVTQTPSHQVTQMGQEVILRCVPISNHLYFYWYRQILGQKVEFLVSFYNNEISEKSEIFDDQFSVERPDGSNFTLKIRSTKLEDSAMYFCASRTTIEQFFGPGTRLTVL.

This chain links TRBV2 with TRBJ1-6; unclear D gene. The length of the CDR3 is 11 residues. Per germline, CDR1 SNHLY and CDR2 FYNNEI. V lost 3 bases and J 13 bases, leaving 7 bases between the germline ends. Here the CDR3 DNA reads TGTGCCAGCAGTGACCCCAGGCCCCTCCACTTT. It specifies CASSDPRPLHF.

The chain couples TRBV28 to TRBJ1-1, with D possibly TRBD1 on 5 matching bases. Trimming took 0 bases from V and 3 from J, leaving 5 bases between them. Germline loops: CDR1 MDHEN, CDR2 SYDVKM. The CDR3 spans 13 residues. In DNA form, the CDR3 reads TGTGCCAGCAGTTTATGGGGGGACACTGAAGCTTTCTTT. This sequence encodes CASSLWGDTEAFF.

This sequence joins TRBV7-3 and TRBJ2-7; D not resolved. Trimming pared 1 base from V and 0 bases from J, leaving 7 bases between. Germline CDR1 is SGHTA and CDR2 is FQGTGA. This CDR3 spans 14 amino acids. CDR3 coding DNA: TGTGCCAGCAGCTTAAGCGCCAACTCCTACGAGCAGTACTTC. Its translation: CASSLSANSYEQYF.

The gene calls are TRBV2 and TRBJ2-5, with a tentative D call TRBD2 (6 bases). The CDR3 totals 14 residues. Germline V gives CDR1 SNHLY, CDR2 FYNNEI. V was cut by 10 bases and J by 3 bases, with 18 bases left in between. The CDR3 is CATGAVRVEETQYF. Written as DNA, the CDR3 is TGTGCCACGGGAGCAGTCAGGGTGGAAGAGACCCAGTACTTC. The full variable domain, its missing parts supplied by reference TRBV2 and TRBJ2-5, is EPEVTQTPSHQVTQMGQEVILRCVPISNHLYFYWYRQILGQKVEFLVSFYNNEISEKSEIFDDQFSVERPDGSNFTLKIRSTKLEDSAMYFCATGAVRVEETQYFGPGTRLLVL.

The chain uses TRBV5-1 and TRBJ2-1; TRBD2 agrees at 8 bases. V lost 0 bases and J lost 10; bases outside the gene matches: 9. The CDR3 totals 15 residues. The germline CDR1 and CDR2 sequences are SGHRS and YFSETQ. CDR3 in DNA: TGCGCCAGCAGCTTGGTTGGGACTAGGGGCTCGGAGCAGTTCTTC. It yields the protein CASSLVGTRGSEQFF.

The chain carries TRBV19 and TRBJ2-7; the D gene is possibly TRBD1 (5 bases). The CDR3 has 12 residues. The V gene lost 4 bases and the J gene lost 5 bases, with 9 bases spanning the gap. Germline CDR1 reads LNHDA; CDR2 reads SQIVND (reference sequence). The CDR3 sequence: CASSRGYHEQYF. The DNA for the CDR3 is TGTGCCAGTAGTAGGGGCTACCACGAGCAGTACTTC.

The chain carries TRBV9 and TRBJ2-5, with 7 bases fitting TRBD2. Germline trimming cut 0 bases from V and 4 bases from J; bases unmatched to any gene: 3. The germline CDR1 and CDR2 sequences are SGDLS and YYNGEE. This CDR3 is 14 amino acids long. The chain's CDR3 is CASSVGGRGETQYF. CDR3 DNA sequence: TGTGCCAGCAGCGTAGGAGGGAGGGGAGAGACCCAGTACTTC.

In its sample, this clone was seen once. The chain combines TRBV7-9 with TRBJ2-1; D may correspond to TRBD1 or TRBD2 (6 bases each). The V end was cut by 5 bases, the J end by 4 bases, with 15 bases between. The CDR3 extends over 15 amino acids. Germline V gives CDR1 SEHNR, CDR2 FQNEAQ (reference sequence). The CDR3 loop is CASSRGTPTYNEQFF. CDR3 in DNA: TGTGCCAGCAGCCGCGGGACACCCACGTACAATGAGCAGTTCTTC.

The chain uses TRBV5-4 and TRBJ2-7, with TRBD1 matching over 10 bases. Trimming at V came to 2 bases and at J to 6 bases, leaving 5 bases not matched to a gene. The CDR3 extends over 14 amino acids. Per the germline V gene, CDR1 is SGHNT and CDR2 is YYREEE (reference sequence). The CDR3 DNA sequence: TGTGCCAGCAGCTTAAGGACAGGGGGAATCGAGCAGTACTTC. This sequence encodes CASSLRTGGIEQYF.

The V gene is TRBV10-1, the J gene TRBJ2-2, with D perhaps TRBD1 (6 bases). V was shortened by 6 bases and J by 7 bases, with 12 bases between the two germline ends. There are 13 residues in the CDR3. Germline V CDR1 and CDR2: WNHNN, SYGVQD (reference sequence). CDR3 nucleotide sequence: TGCGCCAGCAGAGAGGGGGTCATCGGGGAGCTGTTTTTT. Protein product: CASREGVIGELFF.

The chain uses TRBV7-9 and TRBJ2-1, with TRBD2 identical over 8 bases. The CDR3 length is 16 residues. The V and J ends lost 8 bases and 9 bases, in that order; junction bases with no gene match: 18. Germline V gene lookup returns CDR1 SEHNR and CDR2 FQNEAQ (reference sequence). CDR3: CASGRLAGTPSGEQFF. Here the CDR3 DNA reads TGTGCCAGCGGAAGATTAGCGGGAACCCCAAGCGGTGAGCAGTTCTTC.

The chain has TRBV7-8 and TRBJ2-7; TRBD2 might be the D (6 bases). CDR1 is SGHVS and CDR2 is FQNEAQ in the germline V gene. The CDR3 is 15 amino acids. V lost 1 base to trimming and J lost 2 bases, with 12 bases between them. For the CDR3, the DNA is TGTGCCAGCAGCTTAGAGGCAGGGAGGCCCTACGAGCAGTACTTC. Protein: CASSLEAGRPYEQYF. The full variable domain, in which reference TRBV7-8 and TRBJ2-7 provide the parts outside the CDR3, is GAGVSQSPRYKVAKRGQDVALRCDPISGHVSLFWYQQALGQGPEFLTYFQNEAQLDKSGLPSDRFFAERPEGSVSTLKIQRTQQEDSAVYLCASSLEAGRPYEQYFGPGTRLTVT.

The genes are TRBV9 and TRBJ2-2, with D uncertain. This CDR3 contains 13 residues. Per the germline V gene, CDR1 is SGDLS and CDR2 is YYNGEE. Trimming took off 4 bases at V and 4 bases at J, with 8 bases between the two ends. CDR3 in amino acids: CASSPTGTGELFF. CDR3 DNA sequence: TGTGCCAGCAGCCCGACGGGCACCGGGGAGCTGTTTTTT.

V usage is TRBV19 and J usage is TRBJ1-2; D is unresolved. Between the trimmed V and J ends, which lost 3 bases and 3 bases, there was a span of 8 bases. Germline lookup yields CDR1 LNHDA and CDR2 SQIVND (reference sequence). This CDR3 is 13 amino acids long. CDR3: CASSILEDYGYTF. Here the CDR3 DNA reads TGTGCCAGTAGTATTCTAGAGGACTATGGCTACACCTTC.

The rearrangement joins TRBV6-5 to TRBJ1-1; no reliable D call. V dropped 6 bases and J dropped 1 base, with 15 bases sitting between them. The V gene's germline CDR1 is MNHEY and CDR2 SVGAGI. The length of the CDR3 is 15 residues. The CDR3 sequence: CASRAPGRSNTEAFF. In nucleotides, the CDR3 is TGTGCCAGCAGAGCCCCGGGCAGGTCGAACACTGAAGCTTTCTTT.

The chain uses TRBV19 and TRBJ1-5; 9 bases match TRBD1. This CDR3 is 16 amino acids long. From germline, CDR1 is LNHDA and CDR2 SQIVND (reference sequence). With V trimmed by 7 bases and J by 4 bases, 11 bases remained unmatched. CDR3 nucleotide sequence: TGTGCCAGTACCCTACTCCCGGGACAGGGAAATCAGCCCCAGCATTTT. This translates into CASTLLPGQGNQPQHF. The whole variable domain, remainder taken from reference TRBV19 and TRBJ1-5, is DGGITQSPKYLFRKEGQNVTLSCEQNLNHDAMYWYRQDPGQGLRLIYYSQIVNDFQKGDIAEGYSVSREKKESFPLTVTSAQKNPTAFYLCASTLLPGQGNQPQHFGDGTRLSIL.

The rearrangement uses TRBV11-3 and TRBJ2-1, with 12 nucleotides matching TRBD2. CDR3 length: 17 residues. Germline assignment: CDR1 SGHNT and CDR2 YENEEA. V was clipped by 0 bases and J by 0 bases; unmatched bases: 0. The CDR3 DNA reads as TGTGCCAGCAGCTTAGAGACTAGCGGGAGCTCCTACAATGAGCAGTTCTTC. This sequence encodes CASSLETSGSSYNEQFF.

V and J are TRBV6-5 and TRBJ1-2; 7 bases line up with TRBD1. The ends lost 10 bases at V and 3 bases at J; junction bases unmatched: 14. This CDR3 comprises 15 residues. Germline V CDR1 and CDR2: MNHEY, SVGAGI. The DNA for the CDR3 is TGTGCCATCTTAGAGTACAGGGGAGAGGACTATGGCTACACCTTC. Translating gives CAILEYRGEDYGYTF.

Turning to this clone: At one end, the junction sequence differs from germline, possibly due to a read error. This rearrangement joins TRBV7-3 to TRBJ1-1; D is possibly TRBD1 (5 bases). The CDR3 runs 13 residues. Germline CDR1 SGHTA, CDR2 FQGTGA. The CDR3 DNA is TGTGCCAGCAGCTTGGGGGTGAAGACTGAAGCTTTCTTT. This gives the protein CASSLGVKTEAFF. Full variable domain (outside the CDR3, taken from reference TRBV7-3 and TRBJ1-1): GAGVSQTPSNKVTEKGKYVELRCDPISGHTALYWYRQSLGQGPEFLIYFQGTGAADDSGLPNDRFFAVRPEGSVSTLKIQRTERGDSAVYLCASSLGVKTEAFFGQGTRLTVV.

Only a few counts were recorded for this clone. The chain uses TRBV15 and TRBJ1-5; a possible D gene is TRBD1 (5 bases). The CDR3 spans 13 residues. The V gene lost 5 bases and the J gene lost 7 bases, with 12 bases spanning the gap. Germline lookup yields CDR1 LNHNV and CDR2 YYDKDF (reference sequence). In nucleotides, the CDR3 is TGTGCCACCAGCGGATCAGGGTGGCAGCCCCAGCATTTT. It specifies CATSGSGWQPQHF.

DNA of the CDR3: TGTGCCAGCAGTTTCCCCCCTCGAGGACACAATTCCTACGAGCAGTACTTC. Translation: CASSFPPRGHNSYEQYF. V usage is TRBV28 and J usage is TRBJ2-7; TRBD1 might be the D (5 bases). V dropped 3 bases and J dropped 1 base, with 19 bases sitting between them. CDR1 is MDHEN, CDR2 SYDVKM, per germline. The CDR3 runs 17 residues.

The chain couples TRBV5-4 to TRBJ1-2; 8 nucleotides match TRBD1. V dropped 4 bases and J dropped 5; count of bases not matched to a gene: 7. Germline-derived CDR1 and CDR2 are SGHNT and YYREEE (reference sequence). The CDR3 runs 14 residues. CDR3 DNA: TGTGCCAGCAGCCTATCAGGGGGCAGATATGGCTACACCTTC. Amino acid sequence: CASSLSGGRYGYTF.

The chain uses TRBV7-6 and TRBJ2-3; D is ambiguous. V gave up 2 bases and J gave up 0 bases, with 6 bases separating them. This CDR3 has 14 residues. The V gene's germline CDR1 is SGHVS and CDR2 FNYEAQ. The CDR3 nucleotides are TGTGCCAGCAGCTTAAAGCTGAGCACAGATACGCAGTATTTT. Translation: CASSLKLSTDTQYF.